This T cell receptor (beta chain) was observed in a study of blood T cell repertoires in COVID-19. About the study: The cDNA or gDNA used as material had been derived from T cells, B-cell-depleted T cells, or PBMCs.

CDR1 and CDR2 (germline): SEHNR, FQNEAQ (reference sequence). The CDR3 totals 15 residues. The junction had 5 bases not matched to a gene; V was cut back by 5 bases and J by 0 bases. The data were produced by immunoSEQ multiplex PCR, yet TCRdb's version contains in-frame clones alone and is incomplete. The sample has 200,000 to 250,000 clones, 90% seen once; the top ten hold over 13%. The genes are TRBV7-9 and TRBJ2-3; 7 positions agree with TRBD2. The sequenced sample was PBMCs or T cells enriched from blood (not recorded which). The receptor was derived from a young man who had been exposed to COVID-19. CDR3 region: CASSNRGDSTDTQYF. CDR3 nucleotides: TGTGCCAGCAGCAACCGGGGGGATAGCACAGATACGCAGTATTTT.